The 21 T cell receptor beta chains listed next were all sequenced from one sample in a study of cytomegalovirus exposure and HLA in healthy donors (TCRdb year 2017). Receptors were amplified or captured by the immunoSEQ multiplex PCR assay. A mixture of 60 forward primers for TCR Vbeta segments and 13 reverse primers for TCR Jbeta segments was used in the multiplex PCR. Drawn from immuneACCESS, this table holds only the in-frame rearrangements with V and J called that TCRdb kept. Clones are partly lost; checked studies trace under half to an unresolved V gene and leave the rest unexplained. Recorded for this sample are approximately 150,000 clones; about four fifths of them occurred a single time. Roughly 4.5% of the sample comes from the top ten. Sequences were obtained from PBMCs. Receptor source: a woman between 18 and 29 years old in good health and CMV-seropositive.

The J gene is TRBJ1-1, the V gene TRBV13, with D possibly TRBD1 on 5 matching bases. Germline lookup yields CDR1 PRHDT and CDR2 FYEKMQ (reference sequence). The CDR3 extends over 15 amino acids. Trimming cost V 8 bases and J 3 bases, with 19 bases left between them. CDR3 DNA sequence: TGTGCCAGCGGTAATAGGGGCGAGATCGACACTGAAGCTTTCTTT. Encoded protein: CASGNRGEIDTEAFF.

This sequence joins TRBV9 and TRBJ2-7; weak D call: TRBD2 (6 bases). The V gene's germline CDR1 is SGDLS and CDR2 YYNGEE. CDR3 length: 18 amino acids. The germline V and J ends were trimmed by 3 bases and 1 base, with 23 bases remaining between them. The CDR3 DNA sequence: TGTGCCAGCAGCGAACCGATGGCGGGGACTGCCATATCCTACGAGCAGTACTTC. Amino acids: CASSEPMAGTAISYEQYF.

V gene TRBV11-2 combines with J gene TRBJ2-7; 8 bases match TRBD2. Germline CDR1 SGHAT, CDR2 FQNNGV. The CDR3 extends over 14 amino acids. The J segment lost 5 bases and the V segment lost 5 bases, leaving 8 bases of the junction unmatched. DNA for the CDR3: TGTGCCAGCAGCGATTATAGCGGGGTGGACGAGCAGTACTTC. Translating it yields CASSDYSGVDEQYF.

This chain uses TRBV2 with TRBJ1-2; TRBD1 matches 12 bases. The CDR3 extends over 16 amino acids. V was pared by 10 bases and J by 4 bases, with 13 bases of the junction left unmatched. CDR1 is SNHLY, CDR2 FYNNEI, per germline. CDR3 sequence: CANHTGTGGVSYGYTF. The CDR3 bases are TGTGCCAATCATACCGGGACAGGGGGCGTGAGCTATGGCTACACCTTC.

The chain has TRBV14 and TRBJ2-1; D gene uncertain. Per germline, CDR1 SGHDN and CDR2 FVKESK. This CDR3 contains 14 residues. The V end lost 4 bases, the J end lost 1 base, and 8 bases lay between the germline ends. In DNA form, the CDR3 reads TGTGCCAGCAGCCCTTCCAGGTCCTACAATGAGCAGTTCTTC. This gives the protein CASSPSRSYNEQFF.

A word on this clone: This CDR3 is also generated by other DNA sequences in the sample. CDR3 region: CASSLGARGNTEAFF. The CDR3 DNA is TGCGCCAGCAGCCTGGGGGCAAGGGGAAACACTGAAGCTTTCTTT. The J gene is TRBJ1-1, the V gene TRBV5-1; D is perhaps TRBD1 (6 bases). Germline V gene sequence: CDR1 SGHRS, CDR2 YFSETQ. The CDR3 is 15 amino acids. Trimming removed 4 bases at V and 2 bases at J, with 15 bases between.

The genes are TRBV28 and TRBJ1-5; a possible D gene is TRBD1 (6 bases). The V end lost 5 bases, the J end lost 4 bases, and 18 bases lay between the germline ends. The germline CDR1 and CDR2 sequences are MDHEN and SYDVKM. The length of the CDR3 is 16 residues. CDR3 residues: CASSPLRDNLNQPQHF. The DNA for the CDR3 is TGTGCCAGCAGTCCTCTCCGGGACAACCTAAATCAGCCCCAGCATTTT.

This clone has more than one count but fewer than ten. The CDR3 is CASSLAEGGSTDTQYF. The DNA for the CDR3 is TGTGCCAGCAGCTTGGCCGAGGGGGGGAGCACAGATACGCAGTATTTT. This chain connects TRBV5-6 to TRBJ2-3; D perhaps matches TRBD2 (7 bases). Germline V lookup: CDR1 SGHDT, CDR2 YYEEEE. The length of the CDR3 is 16 residues. Trimming removed 0 bases from V and 0 bases from J, with 11 bases in between. Looking up the rest from reference TRBV5-6 and TRBJ2-3 gives the full variable domain: DAGVTQSPTHLIKTRGQQVTLRCSPKSGHDTVSWYQQALGQGPQFIFQYYEEEERQRGNFPDRFSGHQFPNYSSELNVNALLLGDSALYLCASSLAEGGSTDTQYFGPGTRLTVL.

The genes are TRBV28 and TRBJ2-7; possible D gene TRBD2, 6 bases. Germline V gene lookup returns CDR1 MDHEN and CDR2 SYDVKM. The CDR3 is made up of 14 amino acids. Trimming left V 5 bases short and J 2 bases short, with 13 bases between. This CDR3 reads CASSAPGDPYEQYF. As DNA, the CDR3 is TGTGCCAGCAGTGCTCCGGGAGATCCCTACGAGCAGTACTTC.

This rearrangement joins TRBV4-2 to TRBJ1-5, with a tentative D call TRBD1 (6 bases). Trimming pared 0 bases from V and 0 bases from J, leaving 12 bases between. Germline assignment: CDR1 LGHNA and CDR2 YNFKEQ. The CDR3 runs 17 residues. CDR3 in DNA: TGTGCCAGCAGCCAAGAAGGGACACCTAATAGCAATCAGCCCCAGCATTTT. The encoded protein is CASSQEGTPNSNQPQHF.

CDR3 DNA: TGTGCCAGCAGCTTCCGCCCTCAGGGTACGGGGAACACTGAAGCTTTCTTT. The encoded protein is CASSFRPQGTGNTEAFF. The rearrangement links TRBV7-9 to TRBJ1-1; maybe TRBD1 (5 bases). Trimming left V 3 bases short and J 1 base short, with 18 bases between. The germline V gene encodes CDR1 SEHNR and CDR2 FQNEAQ (reference sequence). CDR3 length: 17 residues.

CDR3: CASNPSGRGGYEQYF. CDR3 bases: TGTGCCAGCAACCCCTCGGGGCGGGGGGGATACGAGCAGTACTTC. The J gene is TRBJ2-7, the V gene TRBV27; TRBD2 matches at 9 bases. Germline CDR1 and CDR2: MNHEY and SMNVEV (reference sequence). The length of the CDR3 is 15 residues. V shed 7 bases and J 4 bases; nucleotides not matched to a gene: 11.

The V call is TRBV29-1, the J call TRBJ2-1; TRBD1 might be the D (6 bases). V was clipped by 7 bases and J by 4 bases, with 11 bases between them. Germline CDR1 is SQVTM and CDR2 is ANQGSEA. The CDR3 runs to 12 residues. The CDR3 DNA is TGCAGCGGACAGGTTGCTTACAATGAGCAGTTCTTC. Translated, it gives CSGQVAYNEQFF.

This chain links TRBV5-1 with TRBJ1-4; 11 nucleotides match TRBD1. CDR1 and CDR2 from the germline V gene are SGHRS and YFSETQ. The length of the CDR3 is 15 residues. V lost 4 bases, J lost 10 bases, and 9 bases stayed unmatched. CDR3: CASSREGDRGTKLFF. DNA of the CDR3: TGCGCCAGCAGCCGCGAGGGGGACAGGGGGACAAAACTGTTTTTT.

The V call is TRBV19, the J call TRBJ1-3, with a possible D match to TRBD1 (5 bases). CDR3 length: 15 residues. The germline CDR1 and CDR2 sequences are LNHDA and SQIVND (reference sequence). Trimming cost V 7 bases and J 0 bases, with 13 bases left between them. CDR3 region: CASKPRALSGNTIYF. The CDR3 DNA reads TGTGCCAGTAAGCCCAGGGCTCTCTCTGGAAACACCATATATTTT.

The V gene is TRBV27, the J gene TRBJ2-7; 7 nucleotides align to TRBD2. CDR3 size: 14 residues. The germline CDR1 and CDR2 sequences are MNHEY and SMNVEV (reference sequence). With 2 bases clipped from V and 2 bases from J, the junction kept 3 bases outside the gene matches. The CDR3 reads CASSLAGETYEQYF. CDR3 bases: TGTGCCAGCAGTTTAGCGGGGGAAACCTACGAGCAGTACTTC.

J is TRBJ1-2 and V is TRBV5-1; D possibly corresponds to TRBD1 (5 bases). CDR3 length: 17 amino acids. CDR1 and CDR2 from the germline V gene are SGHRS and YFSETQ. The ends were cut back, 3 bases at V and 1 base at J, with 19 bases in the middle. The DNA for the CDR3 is TGCGCCAGCAGCTCTTCAAAAGCGACAGACCTTAACTATGGCTACACCTTC. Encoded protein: CASSSSKATDLNYGYTF.

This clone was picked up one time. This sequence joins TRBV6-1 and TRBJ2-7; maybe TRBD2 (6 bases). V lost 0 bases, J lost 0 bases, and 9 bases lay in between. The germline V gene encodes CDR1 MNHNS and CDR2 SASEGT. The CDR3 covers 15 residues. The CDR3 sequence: CASSEAGEVSYEQYF. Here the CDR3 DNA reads TGTGCCAGCAGTGAAGCAGGGGAGGTCTCCTACGAGCAGTACTTC.

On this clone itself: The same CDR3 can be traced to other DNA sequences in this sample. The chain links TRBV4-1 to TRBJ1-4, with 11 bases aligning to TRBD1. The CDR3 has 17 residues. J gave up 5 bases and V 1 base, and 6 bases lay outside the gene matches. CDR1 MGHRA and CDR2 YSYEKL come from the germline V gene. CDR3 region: CASSQAGTGGANEKLFF. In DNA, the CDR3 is TGCGCCAGCAGCCAAGCCGGGACAGGGGGTGCGAATGAAAAACTGTTTTTT.

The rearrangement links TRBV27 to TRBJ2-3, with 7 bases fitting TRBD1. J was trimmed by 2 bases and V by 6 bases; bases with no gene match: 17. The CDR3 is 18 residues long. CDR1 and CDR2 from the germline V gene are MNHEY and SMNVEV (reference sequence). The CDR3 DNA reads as TGTGCCAGCAGGAGCACGTACAGGGGCCCCTTCGACACAGATACGCAGTATTTT. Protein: CASRSTYRGPFDTDTQYF.

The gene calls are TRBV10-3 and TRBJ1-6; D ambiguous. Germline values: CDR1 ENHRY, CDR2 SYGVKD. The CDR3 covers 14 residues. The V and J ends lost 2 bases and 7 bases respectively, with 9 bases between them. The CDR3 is CAISESFANSPLHF. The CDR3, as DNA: TGTGCCATCAGTGAGAGCTTTGCCAATTCACCCCTCCACTTT.